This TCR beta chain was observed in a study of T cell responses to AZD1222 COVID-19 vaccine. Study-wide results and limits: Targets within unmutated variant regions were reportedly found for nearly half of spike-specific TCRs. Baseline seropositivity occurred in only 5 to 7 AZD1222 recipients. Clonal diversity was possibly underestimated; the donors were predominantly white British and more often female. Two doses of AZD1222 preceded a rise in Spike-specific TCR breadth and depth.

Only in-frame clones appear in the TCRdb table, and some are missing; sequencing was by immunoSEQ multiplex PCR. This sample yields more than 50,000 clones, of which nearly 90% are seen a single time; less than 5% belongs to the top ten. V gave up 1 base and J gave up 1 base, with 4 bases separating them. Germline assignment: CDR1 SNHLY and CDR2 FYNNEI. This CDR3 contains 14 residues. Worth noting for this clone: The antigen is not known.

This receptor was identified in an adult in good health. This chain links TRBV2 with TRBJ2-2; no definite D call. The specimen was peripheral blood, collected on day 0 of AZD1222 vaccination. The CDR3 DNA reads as TGTGCCAGCAGTGAAGTAGGGAACACCGGGGAGCTGTTTTTT. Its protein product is CASSEVGNTGELFF.